These 7 T cell receptor beta chains were all obtained from the same sample, sequenced in a study of post-analysis software for immune sequencing data (dated by TCRdb to 2014 to 2015). Broader findings and caveats from the paper: Significantly higher frequencies in patients than in controls were found for roughly five TRBV segments, including TRBV5-6, TRBV5-1 and TRBV20-1.

Library preparation used PCR. TCRdb names Illumina HiSeq 2500 as the instrument used. To reduce PCR and sequencing biases, unique molecular identifiers were incorporated into the TCR beta cDNA libraries. TCRdb cleaned the public reads at Q25 with fastp, built clones with MiXCR and kept in-frame beta chains. Entries that share a CDR3 protein sequence are merged under the most common genes and DNA. Recorded for this sample are about 770,000 distinct CDR3 sequences; about half of them occurred a single time. The ten largest account for roughly 4.5% of the sample. These receptors have no known antigen. The material sequenced was blood. The source is a girl aged 5 to 17 with multiple sclerosis.

This clonotype was counted only a few times. The chain recombines TRBV15 with TRBJ2-7, with 11 bases lining up with TRBD2. Germline V gene sequence: CDR1 LNHNV, CDR2 YYDKDF (reference sequence). The CDR3 has 16 amino acids. The V segment lost 5 bases and the J segment 7 bases; nucleotides outside the gene matches: 13. Written as DNA, the CDR3 is TGTGCCACCAGCGGACAGATACTAGCGGGAGCAGAGGAGCAGTACTTC. It codes for CATSGQILAGAEEQYF.

V is TRBV28 and J is TRBJ2-3, with D possibly being TRBD1 or TRBD2 (6 bases each). The CDR3 spans 13 residues. The germline gives CDR1 MDHEN, CDR2 SYDVKM. Deletions cut 6 bases from V and 2 bases from J, with 9 bases between. For the CDR3, the DNA is TGTGCCAGCAGGGAGGGGGTCACAGATACGCAGTATTTT. Protein product: CASREGVTDTQYF.

The chain links TRBV6-2 or TRBV6-3 to TRBJ1-1; no clear D. Deletions cut 7 bases from V and 6 bases from J, with 6 bases between. CDR1 and CDR2 from the germline V gene are MNHEY and SVGEGT. The CDR3 has 10 amino acids. CDR3 amino acids: CASMGAEAFF. CDR3 DNA sequence: TGTGCCAGCATGGGTGCTGAAGCTTTCTTT.

This sequence joins TRBV20-1 and TRBJ2-1; possibly TRBD2 for D (7 bases). Trimming took off 1 base at V and 3 bases at J, with 13 bases between the two ends. This CDR3 contains 15 residues. Germline CDR1 and CDR2: DFQATT and SNEGSKA (reference sequence). CDR3: CSARGGGGHYNEQFF. Here the CDR3 DNA reads TGCAGTGCTAGAGGGGGAGGGGGGCACTACAATGAGCAGTTCTTC.

The J gene is TRBJ2-1, the V gene TRBV5-1; D is tentatively TRBD1 or TRBD2 (5 bases each). This CDR3 is 15 amino acids long. Trimming removed 1 base at V and 4 bases at J, with 12 bases between. The germline gives CDR1 SGHRS, CDR2 YFSETQ. The CDR3 sequence: CASSLSGTIYNEQFF. DNA of the CDR3: TGCGCCAGCAGCTTGAGTGGGACCATTTACAATGAGCAGTTCTTC. Looking up the rest from reference TRBV5-1 and TRBJ2-1 gives the full variable domain: KAGVTQTPRYLIKTRGQQVTLSCSPISGHRSVSWYQQTPGQGLQFLFEYFSETQRNKGNFPGRFSGRQFSNSRSEMNVSTLELGDSALYLCASSLSGTIYNEQFFGPGTRLTVL.

The chain carries TRBV20-1 and TRBJ2-7; 8 bases are a match to TRBD2. Judging by the DNA end, TRBJ2-5 fits better; the J call may be wrong. The CDR3 loop spans 14 amino acids. Germline V gene data show CDR1 as DFQATT and CDR2 as SNEGSKA (reference sequence). CDR3 sequence (DNA): TGCAGTGCTAGAGCCCCCAGCGGGAGTGAGACCCAGTACTTC. This encodes CSARAPSGSETQYF.

The chain uses TRBV6-5 and TRBJ1-1, with TRBD1 matching over 7 bases. V dropped 5 bases and J dropped 5; count of bases not matched to a gene: 11. CDR1 and CDR2 from the germline V gene are MNHEY and SVGAGI. This CDR3 spans 15 amino acids. This chain's CDR3 is CASSRQGVGGTEAFF. The DNA of the CDR3 is TGTGCCAGCAGTAGACAGGGCGTAGGAGGGACTGAAGCTTTCTTT.